This paragraph reports one TCR beta chain. The sample belongs to a study of blood T cell repertoires in COVID-19. Study summary: COVID-19 samples, acute and convalescent, were from the United States, Italy and Spain. Sources were T cells, B-cell-depleted T cells, or PBMCs; the material itself was cDNA or gDNA.

Profiling relied on immunoSEQ multiplex PCR, and the TCRdb table lists in-frame clones only, not all of them. This sample has some 450,000 clones, with about 87% found just once. Seattle-derived patients entered the study during active infection and were followed longitudinally. Germline V CDR1 and CDR2: MDHEN, SYDVKM. V was cut by 3 bases and J by 1 base, with 3 bases left in between. CDR3 length: 12 amino acids. The sequence came from a woman in her 50s with COVID-19, enrolled during active disease. This chain joins TRBV28 and TRBJ1-1; D not certain. Input material: peripheral blood. CDR3 coding DNA: TGTGCCAGCAGTTTCAAGAACACTGAAGCTTTCTTT. This gives the protein CASSFKNTEAFF.